The sample holds a few counts of the clone carrying this TCR beta chain. These data are taken from a study of T cell repertoires in cytomegalovirus infection. Each CDR3 protein gets one entry after TCRdb re-called the reads with MiXCR. The profile shows about 260,000 distinct CDR3 sequences, 12% to 15% of them singletons. Sequencing was performed on PBMCs. The receptor was derived from a human donor in good health (CMV status not recorded). Some clones in this sample may be carry-over from other donors' samples.

CDR3 in DNA: TGCGCCAGCGGCCCCGGACGGAACCAAGAGACCCAGTACTTC. Protein sequence: CASGPGRNQETQYF. The chain uses TRBV5-1 and TRBJ2-5; D not certain. Germline values: CDR1 SGHRS, CDR2 YFSETQ. This CDR3 is built from 14 residues. The V gene lost 7 bases and the J gene lost 0 bases, with 13 bases spanning the gap.